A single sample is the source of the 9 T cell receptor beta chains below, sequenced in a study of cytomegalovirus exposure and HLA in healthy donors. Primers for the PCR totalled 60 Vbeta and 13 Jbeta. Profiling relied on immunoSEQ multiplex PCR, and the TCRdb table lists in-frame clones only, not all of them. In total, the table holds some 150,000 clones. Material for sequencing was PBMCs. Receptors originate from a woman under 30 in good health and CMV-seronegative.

The CDR3 spells CASNLPDRGETEAFF. CDR3 DNA: TGTGCCAGCAACCTCCCGGATCGGGGGGAAACTGAAGCTTTCTTT. J is TRBJ1-1 and V is TRBV6-1; D may be TRBD1 (5 bases). Trimming pared 7 bases from V and 5 bases from J, leaving 20 bases between. The germline V gene encodes CDR1 MNHNS and CDR2 SASEGT. This CDR3 has 15 amino acids.

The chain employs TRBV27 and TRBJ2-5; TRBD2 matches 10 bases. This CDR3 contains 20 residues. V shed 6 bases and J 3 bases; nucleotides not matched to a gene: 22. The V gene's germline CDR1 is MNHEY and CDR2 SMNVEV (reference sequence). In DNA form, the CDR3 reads TGTGCCAGCAGATATAGATTCTATTCTAGCGGGAGCTTACAAAAAGAGACCCAGTACTTC. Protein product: CASRYRFYSSGSLQKETQYF.

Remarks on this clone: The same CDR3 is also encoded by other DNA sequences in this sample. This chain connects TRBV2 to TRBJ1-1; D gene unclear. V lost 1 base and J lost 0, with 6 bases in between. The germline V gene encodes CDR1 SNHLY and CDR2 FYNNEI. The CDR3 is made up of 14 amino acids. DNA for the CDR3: TGTGCCAGCAGTGAAGACAGACTGAACACTGAAGCTTTCTTT. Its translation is CASSEDRLNTEAFF.

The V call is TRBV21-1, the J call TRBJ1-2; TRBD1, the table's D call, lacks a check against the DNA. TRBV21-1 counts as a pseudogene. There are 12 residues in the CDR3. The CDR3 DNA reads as TGTGCCAGCAGCAAAGAGGGGCCTGGCTACACCTTC. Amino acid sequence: CASSKEGPGYTF.

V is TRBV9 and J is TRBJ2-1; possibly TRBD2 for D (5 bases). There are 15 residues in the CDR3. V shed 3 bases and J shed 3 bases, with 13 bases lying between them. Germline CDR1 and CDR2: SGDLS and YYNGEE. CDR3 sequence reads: CASSAPATNYNEQFF. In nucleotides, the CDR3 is TGTGCCAGCAGCGCCCCGGCGACTAACTACAATGAGCAGTTCTTC. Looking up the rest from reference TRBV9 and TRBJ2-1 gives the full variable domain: DSGVTQTPKHLITATGQRVTLRCSPRSGDLSVYWYQQSLDQGLQFLIQYYNGEERAKGNILERFSAQQFPDLHSELNLSSLELGDSALYFCASSAPATNYNEQFFGPGTRLTVL.

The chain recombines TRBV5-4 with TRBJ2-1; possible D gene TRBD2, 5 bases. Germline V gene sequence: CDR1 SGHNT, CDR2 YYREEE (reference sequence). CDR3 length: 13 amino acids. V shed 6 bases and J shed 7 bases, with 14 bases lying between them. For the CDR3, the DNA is TGTGCCAGCAAACTACCGGGGTCTAATGAGCAGTTCTTC. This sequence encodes CASKLPGSNEQFF.

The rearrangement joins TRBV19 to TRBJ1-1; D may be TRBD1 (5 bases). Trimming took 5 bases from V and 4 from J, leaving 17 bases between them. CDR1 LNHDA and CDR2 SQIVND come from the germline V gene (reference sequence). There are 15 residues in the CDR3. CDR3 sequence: CASSPGGTLLTEAFF. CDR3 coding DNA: TGTGCCAGTAGTCCAGGTGGGACTCTCCTCACTGAAGCTTTCTTT.

The CDR3 nucleotides are TGTGCCAGCGAAGGTGCGGGGGAGGCCCAGTACTTC. This sequence encodes CASEGAGEAQYF. The chain is built from TRBV7-8 and TRBJ2-5; 7 nucleotides align to TRBD2. The CDR3 loop spans 12 amino acids. Germline-derived CDR1 and CDR2 are SGHVS and FQNEAQ. Trimming at V came to 8 bases and at J to 9 bases, leaving 9 bases not matched to a gene.

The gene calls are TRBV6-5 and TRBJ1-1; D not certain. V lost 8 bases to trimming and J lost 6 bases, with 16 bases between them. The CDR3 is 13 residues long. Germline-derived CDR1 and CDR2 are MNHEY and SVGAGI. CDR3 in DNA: TGTGCCAGCGCTCGAAGAGTGGTTGCTGAAGCTTTCTTT. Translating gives CASARRVVAEAFF.